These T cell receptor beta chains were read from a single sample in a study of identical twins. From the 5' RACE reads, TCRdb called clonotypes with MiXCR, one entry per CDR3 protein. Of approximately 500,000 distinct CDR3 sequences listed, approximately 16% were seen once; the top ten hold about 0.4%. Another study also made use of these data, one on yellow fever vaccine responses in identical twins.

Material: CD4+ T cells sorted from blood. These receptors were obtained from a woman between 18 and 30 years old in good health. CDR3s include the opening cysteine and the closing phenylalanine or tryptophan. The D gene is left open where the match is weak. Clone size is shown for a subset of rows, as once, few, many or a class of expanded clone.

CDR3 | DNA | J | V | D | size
CSVPGIAKNIQYF | TGCAGCGTTCCCGGGATAGCCAAAAACATTCAGTACTTC | TRBJ2-4 | TRBV29-1 | - | few
CASNLAGPNTQYF | TGTGCCAGCAATTTGGCAGGGCCCAATACGCAGTATTTT | TRBJ2-3 | TRBV2 | - | -
CASSLRATQETQYF | TGTGCCAGCAGCCTGAGGGCCACCCAAGAGACCCAGTACTTC | TRBJ2-5 | TRBV14 | - | few
CSARAGLFEAFF | TGCAGTGCTAGAGCAGGTCTTTTTGAAGCTTTCTTT | TRBJ1-1 | TRBV20-1 | - | -
CASRRSRDSKDQETQYF | TGTGCCAGCAGGAGATCCCGGGACAGCAAAGACCAAGAGACCCAGTACTTC | TRBJ2-5 | TRBV12-3/TRBV12-4 | TRBD1 | few
CASSLREPSYNEQFF | TGTGCCAGCAGTTTGCGGGAGCCCTCCTACAATGAGCAGTTCTTC | TRBJ2-1 | TRBV12-3/TRBV12-4 | TRBD2 | few
CASSLPGTGRYHEQFF | TGCGCCAGCAGCCTACCCGGGACAGGTCGTTACCATGAGCAGTTCTTC | TRBJ2-1 | TRBV5-1 | TRBD1 | many
CASSNLPGLAGAYYEQYF | TGCGCCAGCAGCAACTTACCCGGACTAGCGGGAGCGTACTACGAGCAGTACTTC | TRBJ2-7 | TRBV5-1 | TRBD2 | -
CASSSQGEEKLFF | TGCGCCAGCAGCTCCCAGGGGGAAGAAAAACTGTTTTTT | TRBJ1-4 | TRBV5-1 | TRBD1 | many
CASSLGPIQGNNEQFF | TGCGCCAGCAGCTTGGGCCCAATACAGGGTAACAATGAGCAGTTCTTC | TRBJ2-1 | TRBV5-1 | - | -
CASAQSGDSRNEQFF | TGTGCCAGCGCACAAAGCGGGGATTCGAGGAATGAGCAGTTCTTC | TRBJ2-1 | TRBV4-2 | TRBD2 | few
CASSTPGASGRKETQYF | TGTGCCAGCAGTACCCCCGGGGCTAGCGGGAGAAAAGAGACCCAGTACTTC | TRBJ2-5 | TRBV6-1 | TRBD2 | -
CASSSGLAGRQETQYF | TGTGCCAGCAGCTCAGGACTAGCGGGAAGACAAGAGACCCAGTACTTC | TRBJ2-5 | TRBV7-6 | TRBD2 | -
CASSQPGTGGTEAFF | TGCGCCAGCAGCCAACCCGGGACAGGGGGGACTGAAGCTTTCTTT | TRBJ1-1 | TRBV4-1 | TRBD1 | -
CASSGQRGIQETQYF | TGTGCCAGCAGTGGTCAGCGGGGGATCCAAGAGACCCAGTACTTC | TRBJ2-5 | TRBV2 | TRBD2 | -
CASSLGLAGIYSEQFF | TGTGCCAGCAGTTTAGGGCTAGCGGGAATATATAGTGAGCAGTTCTTC | TRBJ2-1 | TRBV12-3/TRBV12-4 | TRBD2 | few
CASSLATQNTEAFF | TGTGCCAGCAGCTTGGCTACACAGAACACTGAAGCTTTCTTT | TRBJ1-1 | TRBV5-5 | - | -
CASSQAVDRGYGYTF | TGTGCCAGCAGCCAAGCAGTGGACAGGGGTTATGGCTACACCTTC | TRBJ1-2 | TRBV3-1 | TRBD1 | few
CASRPTASKAQYF | TGTGCCAGCAGGCCAACTGCCTCGAAGGCCCAGTACTTC | TRBJ2-5 | TRBV12-3/TRBV12-4 | - | -
CSVGGKNTGELFF | TGCAGCGTTGGGGGAAAGAACACCGGGGAGCTGTTTTTT | TRBJ2-2 | TRBV29-1 | - | -
CASSARGANTEAFF | TGTGCCAGCAGTGCTCGGGGGGCGAACACTGAAGCTTTCTTT | TRBJ1-1 | TRBV2 | - | few
CASNQRQNQPQHF | TGTGCCAGCAACCAAAGACAGAATCAGCCCCAGCATTTT | TRBJ1-5 | TRBV12-3/TRBV12-4 | - | -
CASSPKAGLAGRNEQFF | TGTGCCAGCAGCCCCAAGGCGGGACTAGCGGGAAGGAATGAGCAGTTCTTC | TRBJ2-1 | TRBV7-9 | TRBD2 | -
CASSFWGGLDGQFF | TGCGCCAGCAGCTTCTGGGGAGGACTTGATGGGCAGTTCTTC | TRBJ2-1 | TRBV5-1 | - | -
CASSGRQGAYGYTF | TGTGCCAGCAGCGGTAGACAGGGTGCCTATGGCTACACCTTC | TRBJ1-2 | TRBV7-2 | TRBD1 | many
CASSLPVGQGSTEAFF | TGTGCCAGCAGTCTACCCGTAGGACAGGGGTCCACTGAAGCTTTCTTT | TRBJ1-1 | TRBV12-3/TRBV12-4 | TRBD1 | -
CASSVTVEETQYF | TGTGCCAGCAGTGTGACAGTAGAAGAGACCCAGTACTTC | TRBJ2-5 | TRBV2 | - | -
CASGPRGRGSSGANVLTF | TGTGCCAGCGGCCCCCGGGGGCGGGGTAGCTCTGGGGCCAACGTCCTGACTTTC | TRBJ2-6 | TRBV28 | - | few
CASSSPSMGGDIQYF | TGTGCCAGCAGTTCCCCATCTATGGGGGGGGACATTCAGTACTTC | TRBJ2-4 | TRBV27 | TRBD2 | -
CASSFTRGAGVEDTQYF | TGTGCCAGCAGTTTCACCCGGGGCGCAGGGGTCGAAGATACGCAGTATTTT | TRBJ2-3 | TRBV6-2/TRBV6-3 | - | few
CSASPSGGAPYNEQFF | TGCAGTGCTAGTCCTAGCGGGGGGGCCCCCTACAATGAGCAGTTCTTC | TRBJ2-1 | TRBV20-1 | TRBD2 | many
CASSLYAASAFF | TGTGCCAGCAGTTTATACGCGGCTTCAGCTTTCTTT | TRBJ1-1 | TRBV28 | - | few
CSAPSGLLKDTQYF | TGCAGTGCTCCCTCGGGACTCTTAAAGGATACGCAGTATTTT | TRBJ2-3 | TRBV20-1 | - | few
CASSLVGQGGHNEQFF | TGTGCCAGCAGTTTAGTTGGGCAGGGGGGCCACAATGAGCAGTTCTTC | TRBJ2-1 | TRBV12-3/TRBV12-4 | - | -
CAISARQGAYEQYF | TGTGCCATCAGTGCGCGACAGGGGGCCTACGAGCAGTACTTC | TRBJ2-7 | TRBV10-3 | TRBD1 | -
CASSVGTYYNEQFF | TGTGCCAGCAGTGTAGGGACATACTACAATGAGCAGTTCTTC | TRBJ2-1 | TRBV25-1 | - | few
CASSSTGTVNTGELFF | TGTGCCAGCAGCTCAACCGGGACAGTTAACACCGGGGAGCTGTTTTTT | TRBJ2-2 | TRBV11-2 | TRBD1 | few
CSARDIHGKPSRTDTQYF | TGCAGTGCTAGAGACATTCATGGCAAACCGTCCCGCACAGATACGCAGTATTTT | TRBJ2-3 | TRBV20-1 | - | -
CASSFGATDTQYF | TGTGCCAGCAGTTTCGGCGCCACAGATACGCAGTATTTT | TRBJ2-3 | TRBV28 | - | few
CSARLSGWNEQFF | TGCAGTGCTAGATTATCAGGGTGGAATGAGCAGTTCTTC | TRBJ2-1 | TRBV20-1 | - | -
CASSPVQGTTTDTQYF | TGCGCCAGCAGCCCAGTGCAAGGGACTACCACAGATACGCAGTATTTT | TRBJ2-3 | TRBV4-1 | TRBD2 | few
CASSPGLATNTGELFF | TGTGCCAGCAGCCCGGGACTAGCGACCAACACCGGGGAGCTGTTTTTT | TRBJ2-2 | TRBV7-2 | TRBD2 | -
CASSPPGLIGEAFF | TGTGCCAGCAGTCCCCCCGGGTTGATAGGTGAAGCTTTCTTT | TRBJ1-1 | TRBV12-3/TRBV12-4 | - | few
CASSVRDTTFNYGYTF | TGTGCCAGCAGCGTCCGGGACACCACCTTTAACTATGGCTACACCTTC | TRBJ1-2 | TRBV3-1 | - | -
CASSHWGQLNTEAFF | TGTGCCAGCAGCCACTGGGGACAACTGAACACTGAAGCTTTCTTT | TRBJ1-1 | TRBV3-1 | - | few
CSARGGSLRGRQETQYF | TGCAGTGCTAGAGGAGGATCCCTAAGGGGGCGGCAAGAGACCCAGTACTTC | TRBJ2-5 | TRBV20-1 | TRBD1 | -
CASSPSGTGKDTQYF | TGTGCCAGCAGCCCCTCCGGGACAGGGAAAGATACGCAGTATTTT | TRBJ2-3 | TRBV11-1 | TRBD1 | few
CASSQVRGGSYNEQFF | TGCGCCAGCAGCCAAGTCAGGGGGGGCTCCTACAATGAGCAGTTCTTC | TRBJ2-1 | TRBV4-1 | - | few
CASRAVDSSSNQPQHF | TGTGCCAGCAGAGCCGTTGACAGCTCAAGCAATCAGCCCCAGCATTTT | TRBJ1-5 | TRBV6-1 | - | -
CASSISGQGYTEAFF | TGTGCCAGCAGCATATCGGGACAGGGCTACACTGAAGCTTTCTTT | TRBJ1-1 | TRBV11-1 | TRBD1 | -
CASSEHGLPNYGYTF | TGTGCCAGCAGTGAACACGGACTCCCTAACTATGGCTACACCTTC | TRBJ1-2 | TRBV2 | - | many
CASSAKQGSSTGELFF | TGTGCCAGCTCGGCAAAACAGGGTAGTAGCACCGGGGAGCTGTTTTTT | TRBJ2-2 | TRBV6-1 | - | -
CASSLRGGEGETQYF | TGTGCCAGCAGTTTAAGGGGCGGGGAGGGGGAGACCCAGTACTTC | TRBJ2-5 | TRBV12-3/TRBV12-4 | TRBD2 | -